These T cell receptor beta chains were read from a single sample in a study of OX40 agonist ivuxolimab in advanced cancers. Using immunoSEQ multiplex PCR, the repertoire was profiled, and TCRdb retains in-frame clones only, with some absent. The repertoire includes 48,000 or so clones, 81% of them detected once, and around 7.8% sits in the top ten. The starting material was CD4+ or CD8+ T cells sorted from blood, obtained in a trial of the OX40 agonist ivuxolimab. Source of these receptors: an adult with an advanced solid tumor such as melanoma, head and neck, liver or kidney cancer. The CDR3 runs from the conserved cysteine through the conserved F or W. D genes are given only for firm matches. A clone size is listed for some rows: how often the clone was seen (once, few, many), or a class if it is expanded.

TRBV19,-,TRBJ1-2,-,CASSYTADSSFYGYTF,TGTGCCAGTTCCTATACCGCTGACAGCAGTTTCTATGGCTACACCTTC
TRBV5-1,TRBD1,TRBJ2-1,once,CASSLPYTGDEQFF,TGCGCCAGCAGCTTGCCATACACAGGGGACGAGCAGTTCTTC
TRBV6-5,-,TRBJ2-1,-,CASSYGRMIYNEQFF,TGTGCCAGCAGTTACGGGCGGATGATATACAATGAGCAGTTCTTC
TRBV6-5,-,TRBJ2-2,once,CASSSDTGELFF,TGTGCCAGCAGTTCAGACACCGGGGAGCTGTTTTTT
TRBV6-4,-,TRBJ1-5,-,CASSEGHNNQPQHF,TGTGCCAGCAGTGAGGGACACAATAATCAGCCCCAGCATTTT
TRBV10-3,-,TRBJ2-1,-,CAISDGQGNEQFF,TGTGCCATCAGTGACGGCCAGGGCAATGAGCAGTTCTTC
TRBV19,TRBD2,TRBJ2-1,-,CASSFLAGTYNEQFF,TGTGCCAGTAGTTTTCTAGCGGGAACCTACAATGAGCAGTTCTTC
TRBV7-7,TRBD1,TRBJ1-2,-,CASSQGQGYGYTF,TGTGCCAGCAGCCAAGGACAGGGCTATGGCTACACCTTC
TRBV27,TRBD2,TRBJ2-5,-,CASKDLWREGPITETQYF,TGTGCCAGCAAAGACCTTTGGCGGGAGGGCCCAATAACAGAGACCCAGTACTTC
TRBV9,TRBD1,TRBJ2-7,-,CASSEGQGYEQYF,TGTGCCAGCAGCGAGGGACAGGGGTACGAGCAGTACTTC
TRBV5-4,TRBD2,TRBJ2-7,-,CASSSGTSGLGGSYEQYF,TGTGCCAGCAGTTCCGGGACTAGCGGGTTAGGAGGCTCCTACGAGCAGTACTTC
TRBV4-1,-,TRBJ2-1,-,CASSPGWGDNEQFF,TGCGCCAGCAGCCCGGGGTGGGGGGACAATGAGCAGTTCTTC
TRBV5-1,-,TRBJ1-2,-,CASSLGQNYGYTF,TGCGCCAGCAGCTTGGGTCAGAACTATGGCTACACCTTC
TRBV5-1,-,TRBJ2-2,once,CASSLVPGASNTGELFF,TGCGCCAGCAGCTTGGTACCGGGGGCCTCGAACACCGGGGAGCTGTTTTTT
TRBV19,-,TRBJ2-7,-,CASRRDAAAYEQYF,TGTGCCAGTAGAAGGGACGCGGCGGCCTACGAGCAGTACTTC
TRBV4-1,TRBD2,TRBJ2-3,-,CASSPGPLASTDTQYF,TGCGCCAGCAGCCCGGGACCACTAGCGTCCACAGATACGCAGTATTTT
TRBV14,-,TRBJ1-3,-,CASSQARGNTIYF,TGTGCCAGCAGCCAAGCACGGGGAAACACCATATATTTT
TRBV7-2,-,TRBJ1-5,-,CASSLMGSNQPQHF,TGTGCCAGCAGCTTAATGGGTAGCAATCAGCCCCAGCATTTT
TRBV28,TRBD2,TRBJ2-5,-,CASSLGAGVQETQYF,TGTGCCAGCAGTTTAGGGGCGGGGGTACAAGAGACCCAGTACTTC
TRBV6-5,TRBD2,TRBJ2-1,-,CASRRTSGGNEQFF,TGTGCCAGCAGGCGGACTAGCGGGGGGAATGAGCAGTTCTTC
TRBV13,TRBD2,TRBJ2-5,-,CASSPGLAGNQETQYF,TGTGCCAGCAGCCCGGGACTAGCGGGAAACCAAGAGACCCAGTACTTC
TRBV7-2,-,TRBJ2-5,-,CASSLSGEETQYF,TGTGCCAGCAGCCTCTCAGGGGAAGAGACCCAGTACTTC
TRBV5-4,-,TRBJ2-3,-,CASSPPGGTGTDTQYF,TGTGCCAGCAGCCCGCCGGGGGGCACTGGGACAGATACGCAGTATTTT
TRBV5-1,TRBD1,TRBJ2-7,-,CASSPSPGQTYEQYF,TGCGCCAGCAGTCCCTCGCCGGGACAGACCTACGAGCAGTACTTC
TRBV18,TRBD2,TRBJ2-7,once,CASSPGTSDFSYEQYF,TGTGCCAGCTCACCGGGGACTAGCGATTTCTCCTACGAGCAGTACTTC
TRBV5-8,TRBD1,TRBJ2-5,-,CASSLDGQGIETQYF,TGTGCCAGCAGCTTGGACGGACAGGGGATAGAGACCCAGTACTTC
TRBV6-1,-,TRBJ2-7,-,CASSAFDFSYEQYF,TGTGCCAGCAGTGCCTTTGACTTCTCCTACGAGCAGTACTTC
TRBV18,-,TRBJ2-1,-,CASSPQFVRTDEQFF,TGTGCCAGCTCACCACAGTTTGTCAGGACCGATGAGCAGTTCTTC
TRBV19,TRBD1,TRBJ1-6,once,CASSGQGAVSPLHF,TGTGCCAGTAGTGGGCAGGGGGCGGTATCACCCCTCCACTTT
TRBV5-4,-,TRBJ2-1,once,CASSLTGLADEQFF,TGTGCCAGCAGCCTCACCGGGCTAGCCGATGAGCAGTTCTTC
TRBV5-6,-,TRBJ1-5,-,CASSLAGGGQPQHF,TGTGCCAGCAGCTTGGCCGGAGGGGGTCAGCCCCAGCATTTT
TRBV5-3,-,TRBJ1-4,-,CARSLGGRAPPTNEKLFF,TGTGCCAGAAGCTTGGGGGGCAGGGCCCCTCCAACTAATGAAAAACTGTTTTTT
TRBV5-1,-,TRBJ1-2,-,CASSLDASGYTF,TGCGCCAGCAGCCTCGACGCCTCCGGCTACACCTTC
TRBV7-2,TRBD1,TRBJ1-1,-,CASSLSGTGRTEAFF,TGTGCCAGCAGCTTATCCGGGACAGGGAGGACTGAAGCTTTCTTT
TRBV5-1,-,TRBJ2-7,-,CASSFGSGLSYEQYF,TGCGCCAGCAGCTTCGGTTCAGGCCTCTCCTACGAGCAGTACTTC
TRBV30,TRBD2,TRBJ2-2,-,CAWNLAAGELFF,TGTGCCTGGAACCTAGCGGCCGGGGAGCTGTTTTTT